The clone carrying this TCR beta chain was detected once. Its antigen is unknown. Other nucleotide sequences from this sample produce the same CDR3. The junction had 1 base not matched to a gene; V was cut back by 0 bases and J by 5 bases. This CDR3 spans 14 amino acids. Germline V CDR1 and CDR2: MNHEY, SMNVEV (reference sequence). This entry comes from a study of cytomegalovirus exposure and HLA in healthy donors. PCR primers comprised 60 Vbeta and 13 Jbeta primers. In the source study's methods: The authors later counted around 80 million unique TCR beta chains, roughly 10 million of them shared. Profiled with immunoSEQ multiplex PCR; TCRdb holds only in-frame clones, not every one. D and trimming were read from the DNA, whereas the V and J calls and clone size are those reported in that table. The sample lists roughly 56,000 clones, around 87% seen once, with less than 1.5% in the top ten. General study points: Previously analyzed data showed that most TCR beta V segments were productive at a frequency of about 90% or about 30%. Presence/absence analyses treated sequencing depth as roughly uniform across donors. The Asian-associated ancestry cluster reportedly had fewer N-insertions than the roughly 670-donor mean in a later analysis.

This rearrangement joins TRBV27 to TRBJ1-2; 9 bases align to TRBD1. This TCR came from a man aged 18 to 30 in good health and CMV-seronegative. Material for sequencing was PBMCs. This CDR3 reads CASSLSGQGYGYTF. CDR3 sequence (DNA): TGTGCCAGCAGTTTATCGGGACAGGGATATGGCTACACCTTC.